The 14 T cell receptor beta chains below come from one sample, sequenced in a study of cytomegalovirus exposure and HLA in healthy donors. The study ran its PCR with 60 Vbeta and 13 Jbeta primers. This table comes from immunoSEQ multiplex PCR, and its TCRdb copy is limited to in-frame clones, with some not included. The sample includes about 59,000 clones, 80% of them seen just once. The sequenced sample consisted of PBMCs. All receptors come from a woman aged 40 to 50 in good health and CMV-seronegative.

This clone was seen a few times. This rearrangement joins TRBV9 to TRBJ2-7; D remains unclear. The CDR3 contains 12 residues. Trimming removed 0 bases at V and 6 bases at J, with 7 bases between. Germline CDR1 SGDLS, CDR2 YYNGEE. CDR3 protein: CASSVASGEQYF. For the CDR3, the DNA is TGTGCCAGCAGCGTAGCATCCGGCGAGCAGTACTTC. Supplemented by reference TRBV9 and TRBJ2-7, the full variable domain reads DSGVTQTPKHLITATGQRVTLRCSPRSGDLSVYWYQQSLDQGLQFLIQYYNGEERAKGNILERFSAQQFPDLHSELNLSSLELGDSALYFCASSVASGEQYFGPGTRLTVT.

V is TRBV9 and J is TRBJ2-3; D is uncertain. Germline CDR1 and CDR2: SGDLS and YYNGEE. Trimming took 0 bases from V and 2 from J, leaving 10 bases between them. The CDR3 sequence is 15 residues long. This chain's CDR3 is CASSVAGGYTDTQYF. As DNA, the CDR3 is TGTGCCAGCAGCGTAGCGGGTGGGTACACAGATACGCAGTATTTT.

The chain uses TRBV30 and TRBJ2-1, with 7 nucleotides matching TRBD2. CDR3 length: 14 residues. Per germline, CDR1 GTSNPN and CDR2 SVGIG (reference sequence). Losses at the gene ends were 0 bases for V and 7 bases for J; bases not matched to a gene: 6. The CDR3 region is CAWSVLGGGNEQFF. CDR3 DNA sequence: TGTGCCTGGAGTGTACTGGGGGGGGGTAATGAGCAGTTCTTC.

This sequence joins TRBV5-8 and TRBJ2-3; 11 positions match TRBD2. This CDR3 has 15 residues. Germline V gene data show CDR1 as SGHTS and CDR2 as YDEGEE. V shed 4 bases, J shed 3 bases, and the junction held 4 bases outside the gene matches. The CDR3 region has the DNA TGTGCCAGCAGCCCCGGGACTAGCGGAACAGATACGCAGTATTTT. Translating it yields CASSPGTSGTDTQYF. The variable domain in full, completed from reference TRBV5-8 and TRBJ2-3, reads EAGVTQSPTHLIKTRGQQATLRCSPISGHTSVYWYQQALGLGLQFLLWYDEGEERNRGNFPPRFSGRQFPNYSSELNVNALELEDSALYLCASSPGTSGTDTQYFGPGTRLTVL.

The chain recombines TRBV6-5 with TRBJ1-5; a weak D match, TRBD1 (6 bases). This CDR3 has 14 residues. Trimming cost V 2 bases and J 4 bases, with 9 bases left between them. Germline loops: CDR1 MNHEY, CDR2 SVGAGI. CDR3 in amino acids: CASSYRQENQPQHF. The CDR3 coding sequence is TGTGCCAGCAGTTACCGACAGGAGAATCAGCCCCAGCATTTT.

In its sample, this clone was seen once. This chain joins TRBV4-1 and TRBJ1-1; 7 bases are shared with TRBD1. After removal of 3 bases from V and 4 bases from J, the junction contained 23 bases not matched to a gene. This CDR3 spans 20 amino acids. Per the germline V gene, CDR1 is MGHRA and CDR2 is YSYEKL. DNA for the CDR3: TGCGCCAGCAGCCACGAAGATCCGACAGGGCGCCTACCCACGGGCACTGAAGCTTTCTTT. It encodes CASSHEDPTGRLPTGTEAFF.

This clone was found once. The rearrangement links TRBV28 to TRBJ2-1; TRBD1 is a possible D gene (5 bases). V lost 1 base and J lost 6, with 10 bases in between. Looked up from germline, CDR1 is MDHEN and CDR2 is SYDVKM. The CDR3 is 14 amino acids. CDR3 sequence: CASSLFQGANEQFF. CDR3 nucleotide sequence: TGTGCCAGCAGTTTATTTCAGGGCGCCAATGAGCAGTTCTTC.

V usage is TRBV28 and J usage is TRBJ1-5; 8 bases line up with TRBD1. With 7 bases clipped from V and 2 bases from J, the junction kept 7 bases outside the gene matches. This CDR3 contains 15 residues. From germline, CDR1 is MDHEN and CDR2 SYDVKM. CDR3 sequence (DNA): TGTGCCAGCACCCGGACAGGGTTTGGCAATCAGCCCCAGCATTTT. Translated: CASTRTGFGNQPQHF.

This chain connects TRBV5-1 to TRBJ2-3; D remains ambiguous. Germline CDR1 SGHRS, CDR2 YFSETQ. With 4 bases removed from V and 4 bases from J, the gap between germline ends came to 7 bases. There are 12 residues in the CDR3. The CDR3 bases are TGCGCCAGCAGCGAGGTTCCAGATACGCAGTATTTT. Translated, it gives CASSEVPDTQYF.

This sequence joins TRBV28 and TRBJ2-1; 8 bases are shared with TRBD1. Germline V gene lookup returns CDR1 MDHEN and CDR2 SYDVKM. The CDR3 contains 15 residues. J gave up 0 bases and V 3 bases, and 1 base lay outside the gene matches. CDR3: CASSFTGGSYNEQFF. The CDR3 DNA follows: TGTGCCAGCAGTTTTACAGGGGGCTCCTACAATGAGCAGTTCTTC.

Here the CDR3 reads CASSLIGRGDQPQHF. As DNA, the CDR3 is TGTGCCAGCAGCTTAATTGGCAGGGGGGACCAGCCCCAGCATTTT. The V and J genes are TRBV7-2 and TRBJ1-5; 7 bases are shared with TRBD1. This CDR3 is built from 15 residues. Germline V gives CDR1 SGHTA, CDR2 FQGNSA. The V segment lost 2 bases and the J segment 7 bases; nucleotides outside the gene matches: 8.

The rearrangement uses TRBV2 and TRBJ2-6, with D possibly matching TRBD1 (5 bases). The germline CDR1 and CDR2 sequences are SNHLY and FYNNEI. The length of the CDR3 is 14 residues. Trimming removed 11 bases from V and 4 bases from J, with 15 bases in between. The CDR3 protein is CAAQGVGGANVLTF. The CDR3 DNA is TGTGCCGCCCAGGGTGTCGGCGGGGCCAACGTCCTGACTTTC.

The chain joins TRBV27 to TRBJ2-2; D remains ambiguous. Germline lookup yields CDR1 MNHEY and CDR2 SMNVEV (reference sequence). The CDR3 has 14 residues. V gave up 5 bases and J gave up 1 base, with 8 bases separating them. In DNA, the CDR3 is TGTGCCAGCAGTCCCCAGTGGAACACCGGGGAGCTGTTTTTT. Translating gives CASSPQWNTGELFF.

The chain links TRBV5-1 to TRBJ2-3; TRBD2 agrees at 7 bases. The CDR3 contains 16 residues. The V and J ends lost 0 bases and 5 bases, in that order; junction bases with no gene match: 9. CDR1 is SGHRS and CDR2 is YFSETQ in the germline V gene. CDR3 amino acids: CASSLGRREPIDTQYF. DNA for the CDR3: TGCGCCAGCAGCTTGGGACGGCGGGAGCCCATAGATACGCAGTATTTT.